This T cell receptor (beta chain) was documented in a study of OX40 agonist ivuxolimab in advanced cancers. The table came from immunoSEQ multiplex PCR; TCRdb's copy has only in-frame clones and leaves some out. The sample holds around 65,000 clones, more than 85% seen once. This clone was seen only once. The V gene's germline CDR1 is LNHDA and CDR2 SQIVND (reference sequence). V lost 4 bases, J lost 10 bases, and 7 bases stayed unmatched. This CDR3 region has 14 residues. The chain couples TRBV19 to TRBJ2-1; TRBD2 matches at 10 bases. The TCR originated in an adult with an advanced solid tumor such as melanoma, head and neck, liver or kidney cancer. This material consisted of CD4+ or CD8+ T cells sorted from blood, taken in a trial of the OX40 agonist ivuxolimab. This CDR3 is CASSSLAGEREQFF. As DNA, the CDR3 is TGTGCCAGTAGTAGCCTAGCGGGAGAACGGGAGCAGTTCTTC. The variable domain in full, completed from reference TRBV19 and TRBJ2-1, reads DGGITQSPKYLFRKEGQNVTLSCEQNLNHDAMYWYRQDPGQGLRLIYYSQIVNDFQKGDIAEGYSVSREKKESFPLTVTSAQKNPTAFYLCASSSLAGEREQFFGPGTRLTVL.